The 27 T cell receptor beta chains listed next were all sequenced from one sample in a study of blood T cell repertoires in COVID-19. Assay: immunoSEQ multiplex PCR; the TCRdb copy retains only in-frame clones and omits some. Of about 68,000 clones in the sample, 89% are singletons; the top ten hold 8% to 10%. The sample taken for sequencing was peripheral blood. These receptors all come from a man aged 50 to 59 with active COVID-19.

The gene calls are TRBV6-6 and TRBJ1-2; weak D call: TRBD1 (5 bases). The CDR3 is 15 amino acids. The V gene's germline CDR1 is MNHNY and CDR2 SVGAGI (reference sequence). V lost 2 bases and J lost 0, with 10 bases in between. The CDR3, as DNA: TGTGCCAGCAGTTACCAACGGGGGACTAACTATGGCTACACCTTC. This gives the protein CASSYQRGTNYGYTF.

Remarks on this clone: A read error may account for a junction end that differs from germline. V gene TRBV7-8 combines with J gene TRBJ1-5, with 7 bases fitting TRBD1. The germline V gene has CDR1 SGHVS and CDR2 FQNEAQ. The CDR3 covers 14 residues. Written as DNA, the CDR3 is TGTGCCAGCAGATTAGACAGGGTCTCTCAGCCCCAGCATTTT. This translates into CASRLDRVSQPQHF.

The chain links TRBV7-3 to TRBJ2-1; tentatively, D is TRBD1 (7 bases). Germline values: CDR1 SGHTA, CDR2 FQGTGA. V was clipped by 4 bases and J by 7 bases, with 11 bases between them. There are 13 residues in the CDR3. The CDR3 spells CASSSQGGNEQFF. CDR3 bases: TGTGCCAGCAGCTCGCAGGGGGGAAATGAGCAGTTCTTC.

Points on this clone: One junction end does not reproduce the germline sequence, and a read error may be involved. This rearrangement joins TRBV2 to TRBJ1-6; weak D call: TRBD1 (5 bases). Germline CDR1 reads SNHLY; CDR2 reads FYNNEI. The CDR3 has 14 residues. CDR3 coding DNA: TGTGCCAGCAGAGAAGGGGTTTCGGGTTCACCCCTCCACTTT. Its protein is CASREGVSGSPLHF.

The table lists this clone with a count of one. The chain couples TRBV7-9 to TRBJ2-2; the D is unclear. V shed 5 bases and J shed 4 bases, with 14 bases lying between them. This CDR3 is 15 amino acids long. Germline V gives CDR1 SEHNR, CDR2 FQNEAQ (reference sequence). The CDR3 region is CASSPPGGLTGELFF. CDR3 in DNA: TGTGCCAGCAGCCCCCCTGGCGGTCTCACCGGGGAGCTGTTTTTT.

V usage is TRBV10-3 and J usage is TRBJ2-7, with D perhaps matching TRBD1 (7 bases). V dropped 6 bases and J dropped 6 bases, with 21 bases sitting between them. The CDR3 totals 15 residues. The germline V gene encodes CDR1 ENHRY and CDR2 SYGVKD. The CDR3 loop reads CAIRGTARGLGEQYF. As DNA, the CDR3 is TGTGCCATCAGGGGGACAGCCCGGGGGCTAGGCGAGCAGTACTTC.

The chain uses TRBV25-1 and TRBJ2-7; D may be TRBD1 (6 bases). CDR1 MGHDK and CDR2 SYGVNS come from the germline V gene. V was clipped by 1 base and J by 1 base, with 8 bases between them. The CDR3 is made up of 14 amino acids. This CDR3 is CASSEFGQSYEQYF. CDR3 DNA sequence: TGTGCCAGCAGTGAATTTGGACAGTCCTACGAGCAGTACTTC.

This rearrangement joins TRBV5-1 to TRBJ1-6; D uncertain. The CDR3 loop spans 15 amino acids. Germline CDR1 SGHRS, CDR2 YFSETQ. Trimming removed 0 bases at V and 7 bases at J, with 11 bases between. The CDR3 is CASSLARTANSPLHF. Here the CDR3 DNA reads TGCGCCAGCAGCTTGGCCCGGACTGCCAATTCACCCCTCCACTTT.

The chain employs TRBV6-5 and TRBJ1-6; 7 bases match TRBD1. CDR3 length equals 16 residues. Germline V gene sequence: CDR1 MNHEY, CDR2 SVGAGI. The V gene end was trimmed by 4 bases and the J gene end by 9 bases; junction bases not matched to a gene: 12. CDR3: CASSFSSAGTASPLHF. As DNA, the CDR3 is TGTGCCAGCAGTTTTTCAAGTGCCGGGACAGCTTCACCCCTCCACTTT.

This chain uses TRBV18 with TRBJ1-5; tentative D call: TRBD1 (6 bases). Trimming took off 5 bases at V and 1 base at J, with 12 bases between the two ends. This CDR3 is 15 amino acids long. Germline V CDR1 and CDR2: KGHSH, LQKENI. CDR3 loop: CASSSTGGSNQPQHF. The DNA for the CDR3 is TGTGCCAGCTCATCGACAGGCGGGAGCAATCAGCCCCAGCATTTT.

The chain is built from TRBV3-1 (or the pseudogene TRBV3-2) and TRBJ2-7; 7 nucleotides match TRBD1. The CDR3 runs to 14 residues. From germline, CDR1 is LGHDT and CDR2 YNNKEL (reference sequence). Losses at the gene ends were 4 bases for V and 2 bases for J; bases not matched to a gene: 5. CDR3 residues: CASSPGTVTYEQYF. CDR3 sequence (DNA): TGTGCCAGCAGCCCCGGGACAGTCACCTACGAGCAGTACTTC.

The chain couples TRBV12-5 to TRBJ1-5; 7 bases match TRBD1. Germline V gene data show CDR1 as LGHNT and CDR2 as FRNRAP. The CDR3 extends over 16 amino acids. J was trimmed by 4 bases and V by 0 bases; bases with no gene match: 6. CDR3 coding DNA: TGTGCTAGTGGTTTGGTGGAGGGACAGCGAAATCAGCCCCAGCATTTT. It codes for CASGLVEGQRNQPQHF.

The rearrangement links TRBV5-1 to TRBJ2-1; tentative D call: TRBD1 (6 bases). Germline CDR1 and CDR2: SGHRS and YFSETQ. The length of the CDR3 is 14 residues. Trimming pared 0 bases from V and 7 bases from J, leaving 11 bases between. In DNA form, the CDR3 reads TGCGCCAGCAGCTTGGTAGACACAGGGAATGAGCAGTTCTTC. Translated, it gives CASSLVDTGNEQFF.

This clone has just a few counts. CDR3 DNA: TGCAGCGTTCTATACGCGGGAGGGGGCTACACCTTC. Translated, it gives CSVLYAGGGYTF. The V and J genes are TRBV29-1 and TRBJ1-2; no clear D. Trimming left V 5 bases short and J 8 bases short, with 15 bases between. Germline CDR1 reads SQVTM; CDR2 reads ANQGSEA. The CDR3 runs 12 residues.

V and J are TRBV4-1 and TRBJ2-7, with TRBD2 matching over 8 bases. Germline assignment: CDR1 MGHRA and CDR2 YSYEKL. This CDR3 has 17 amino acids. Trimming at V came to 4 bases and at J to 0 bases, leaving 11 bases not matched to a gene. For the CDR3, the DNA is TGCGCCAGCAGCCCTCAAGGGCGGGGGGCCCCCTCCTACGAGCAGTACTTC. Translation: CASSPQGRGAPSYEQYF.

The chain links TRBV5-4 to TRBJ2-7; 9 bases line up with TRBD2. The germline V gene encodes CDR1 SGHNT and CDR2 YYREEE (reference sequence). There are 17 residues in the CDR3. Trimming cost V 4 bases and J 6 bases; bases outside gene matches: 17. The CDR3 spells CASSEGGDSGGYTEQYF. The CDR3 bases are TGTGCCAGCAGCGAGGGAGGGGATAGCGGGGGCTACACCGAGCAGTACTTC.

V gene TRBV6-6 combines with J gene TRBJ1-5; TRBD1 agrees at 12 bases. The CDR3 contains 15 residues. CDR1 and CDR2 from the germline V gene are MNHNY and SVGAGI (reference sequence). J was trimmed by 5 bases and V by 6 bases; bases with no gene match: 5. CDR3 coding DNA: TGTGCCAGCAGCCCCGGGACAGGGGGCCATCAGCCCCAGCATTTT. Encoded protein: CASSPGTGGHQPQHF.

This chain connects TRBV11-2 to TRBJ2-5; 9 bases agree with TRBD2. Germline V gives CDR1 SGHAT, CDR2 FQNNGV. Unmatched junction bases numbered 4, after V lost 0 bases and J lost 5 bases. The CDR3 contains 15 residues. The CDR3 reads CASSLDGTSRETQYF. The DNA for the CDR3 is TGTGCCAGCAGCTTAGACGGGACTAGCAGGGAGACCCAGTACTTC.

The chain couples TRBV27 to TRBJ2-3; maybe TRBD2 (5 bases). Deletions cut 6 bases from V and 1 base from J, with 5 bases between. The CDR3 loop spans 12 amino acids. CDR1 and CDR2 (germline): MNHEY, SMNVEV (reference sequence). CDR3 in DNA: TGTGCCAGCAGGGAGGGCACAGATACGCAGTATTTT. Translation: CASREGTDTQYF.

The V call is TRBV6-5, the J call TRBJ2-7; D might be TRBD1 (6 bases). There are 13 residues in the CDR3. The ends were cut back, 6 bases at V and 4 bases at J, with 13 bases in the middle. CDR1 and CDR2 (germline): MNHEY, SVGAGI. CDR3 amino acids: CASRGDKLYEQYF. The CDR3 nucleotides read TGTGCCAGCAGAGGGGACAAGCTTTACGAGCAGTACTTC.

The rearrangement links TRBV19 to TRBJ1-2; 7 bases map to TRBD1. V lost 4 bases to trimming and J lost 4 bases; unmatched junction nucleotides: 9. The CDR3 length is 15 residues. Germline lookup yields CDR1 LNHDA and CDR2 SQIVND (reference sequence). CDR3 sequence: CASSTWTQGIYGYTF. CDR3 DNA: TGTGCCAGTAGTACATGGACACAGGGGATCTATGGCTACACCTTC.

The CDR3 here is CATRGDNYNEQFF. In DNA, the CDR3 is TGTGCCACCAGGGGGGACAACTACAATGAGCAGTTCTTC. The chain uses TRBV24-1 and TRBJ2-1, with D perhaps matching TRBD1 (6 bases). The CDR3 has 13 residues. CDR1 is KGHDR, CDR2 SFDVKD, per germline. V dropped 7 bases and J dropped 3 bases, with 9 bases sitting between them.

The chain uses TRBV4-1 and TRBJ2-1; 10 nucleotides agree with TRBD2. V trimming: 2 bases; J trimming: 6 bases; junction bases outside the gene matches: 7. Germline V gene sequence: CDR1 MGHRA, CDR2 YSYEKL. CDR3 length: 16 residues. CDR3 sequence: CASSQRTKRGGNEQFF. CDR3 coding DNA: TGCGCCAGCAGCCAACGAACCAAGCGGGGGGGCAATGAGCAGTTCTTC.

The chain couples TRBV19 to TRBJ2-7; 8 bases agree with TRBD1. CDR3 length: 10 residues. The germline V gene encodes CDR1 LNHDA and CDR2 SQIVND (reference sequence). V shed 11 bases and J 7 bases; nucleotides not matched to a gene: 4. The CDR3 reads CAGQGREQYF. CDR3 sequence (DNA): TGTGCCGGACAGGGTCGGGAGCAGTACTTC.

V usage is TRBV6-1 and J usage is TRBJ1-2, with D possibly matching TRBD1 (6 bases). CDR3 length: 15 residues. Trimming left V 3 bases short and J 8 bases short, with 19 bases between. Germline V gives CDR1 MNHNS, CDR2 SASEGT. The CDR3 bases are TGTGCCAGCAGTGACCCCCCCACAGGGTATAGGGGCTACACCTTC. This gives the protein CASSDPPTGYRGYTF.

The gene calls are TRBV14 and TRBJ2-1; the D gene is possibly TRBD2 (5 bases). The V gene lost 1 base and the J gene lost 2 bases, with 6 bases spanning the gap. Germline V lookup: CDR1 SGHDN, CDR2 FVKESK. The length of the CDR3 is 14 residues. CDR3 DNA sequence: TGTGCCAGCAGCCAAGTCGGGGCCTACAATGAGCAGTTCTTC. Its protein product is CASSQVGAYNEQFF.

The gene calls are TRBV5-6 and TRBJ2-2, with D perhaps TRBD1 (5 bases). The CDR3 has 16 residues. Between the trimmed V and J ends, which lost 4 bases and 1 base, there was a span of 14 bases. Germline CDR1 and CDR2: SGHDT and YYEEEE. The CDR3 nucleotides read TGTGCCAGCAGCCCAGACCTCGACAGGAACACCGGGGAGCTGTTTTTT. This translates into CASSPDLDRNTGELFF. Full variable domain (outside the CDR3, taken from reference TRBV5-6 and TRBJ2-2): DAGVTQSPTHLIKTRGQQVTLRCSPKSGHDTVSWYQQALGQGPQFIFQYYEEEERQRGNFPDRFSGHQFPNYSSELNVNALLLGDSALYLCASSPDLDRNTGELFFGEGSRLTVL.